One sample yielded the 19 T cell receptor beta chains listed below, sequenced in a study of patients and donors after allogeneic stem cell transplantation. TCRdb called the RT-PCR reads again in MiXCR, with one record for every CDR3 protein. Among 80,000 to 90,000 distinct CDR3 sequences listed, roughly 52% were seen once. The source material was blood, either unsorted or a sorted T cell fraction (not recorded which). The receptors shown here come from a human donor who was either an allogeneic HSCT recipient or a stem cell or donor lymphocyte infusion donor (not recorded which). It is not recorded whose cells these are; they may come from a transplant donor.

This clonotype is a singleton in its sample. The chain is built from TRBV25-1 and TRBJ2-1; 7 positions agree with TRBD1. This CDR3 spans 15 amino acids. The ends lost 2 bases at V and 7 bases at J; junction bases unmatched: 8. Germline lookup yields CDR1 MGHDK and CDR2 SYGVNS. CDR3 coding DNA: TGTGCCAGCAGTGAACCCGGGACAGCTTCTAATGAGCAGTTCTTC. Translated, it gives CASSEPGTASNEQFF.

The rearrangement links TRBV4-1 to TRBJ2-7; D remains ambiguous. This CDR3 region has 13 residues. Germline V gene data show CDR1 as MGHRA and CDR2 as YSYEKL. V lost 0 bases and J lost 4, with 7 bases in between. CDR3 amino acids: CASSQEPRYEQYF. The CDR3, as DNA: TGCGCCAGCAGCCAAGAGCCCAGGTACGAGCAGTACTTC.

The gene calls are TRBV4-3 and TRBJ1-1, with D perhaps TRBD1 (5 bases). The CDR3 covers 15 residues. The germline gives CDR1 LGHNA, CDR2 YSLEER. V lost 5 bases and J 1 base, leaving 14 bases between the germline ends. The CDR3 sequence: CASSRGAEWNTEAFF. The DNA for the CDR3 is TGCGCCAGCAGCAGAGGGGCCGAATGGAACACTGAAGCTTTCTTT.

Turning to this clonotype: Because the CDR3 is missing its conserved closing phenylalanine or tryptophan, this is likely a read error. The chain carries TRBV12-3 or TRBV12-4 and TRBJ1-1, with unresolved D. This CDR3 comprises 13 residues. The V end was cut by 0 bases, the J end by 0 bases, with 2 bases between. Written as DNA, the CDR3 is TGTGCCAGCAGTTTAGCAATGAACACTGAAGCTTTCCTT. Its protein product is CASSLAMNTEAFL.

This rearrangement joins TRBV12-3 or TRBV12-4 to TRBJ1-2; D remains unclear. V was pared by 6 bases and J by 4 bases, with 9 bases between. The CDR3 has 12 amino acids. The CDR3 DNA sequence: TGTGCCAGCAGCCGGAGTTTCTATGGCTACACCTTC. It codes for CASSRSFYGYTF.

The CDR3 nucleotides read TGTGCCAGCAGTTTATTTTCTTTCGGTTCACCCCTCCACTTT. Protein product: CASSLFSFGSPLHF. The chain has TRBV28 and TRBJ1-6, with D hard to call. The ends were cut back, 1 base at V and 9 bases at J, with 10 bases in the middle. This CDR3 has 14 residues. From germline, CDR1 is MDHEN and CDR2 SYDVKM. Combining the CDR3 with reference TRBV28 and TRBJ1-6 gives the whole variable domain DVKVTQSSRYLVKRTGEKVFLECVQDMDHENMFWYRQDPGLGLRLIYFSYDVKMKEKGDIPEGYSVSREKKERFSLILESASTNQTSMYLCASSLFSFGSPLHFGNGTRLTVT.

This sequence joins TRBV9 and TRBJ2-3, with D unclear. V lost 0 bases, J lost 2 bases, and 10 bases lay in between. CDR1 and CDR2 from the germline V gene are SGDLS and YYNGEE. The length of the CDR3 is 15 residues. CDR3: CASSVVPGLTDTQYF. DNA for the CDR3: TGTGCCAGCAGCGTAGTCCCTGGTCTCACAGATACGCAGTATTTT.

This clonotype was observed a single time. This rearrangement joins TRBV15 to TRBJ1-5; weak D call: TRBD1 (5 bases). The germline gives CDR1 LNHNV, CDR2 YYDKDF (reference sequence). The CDR3 has 17 amino acids. V shed 3 bases and J shed 0 bases, with 15 bases lying between them. CDR3 nucleotides: TGTGCCACCAGCAGGACGCGGGGACGGATTAGCAATCAGCCCCAGCATTTT. Translating it yields CATSRTRGRISNQPQHF.

This clonotype was picked up a small number of times. V gene TRBV9 combines with J gene TRBJ1-2; a possible D gene is TRBD1 (5 bases). V was pared by 3 bases and J by 3 bases, with 18 bases between. The CDR3 runs 16 residues. Germline V CDR1 and CDR2: SGDLS, YYNGEE. The CDR3 nucleotides are TGTGCCAGCAGCGCCCCCCGGGCAGGGATAGACTATGGCTACACCTTC. It is translated as CASSAPRAGIDYGYTF. The whole variable domain, remainder taken from reference TRBV9 and TRBJ1-2, is DSGVTQTPKHLITATGQRVTLRCSPRSGDLSVYWYQQSLDQGLQFLIQYYNGEERAKGNILERFSAQQFPDLHSELNLSSLELGDSALYFCASSAPRAGIDYGYTFGSGTRLTVV.

The gene calls are TRBV3-1 and TRBJ1-1; 7 nucleotides line up with TRBD1. The J segment lost 4 bases and the V segment lost 7 bases, leaving 9 bases of the junction unmatched. Per germline, CDR1 LGHDT and CDR2 YNNKEL (reference sequence). The CDR3 is made up of 14 amino acids. The CDR3 reads CASNLYRQGTEAFF. CDR3 nucleotides: TGTGCCAGCAACTTATACAGACAGGGCACTGAAGCTTTCTTT.

This clonotype was detected only a few times. This chain uses TRBV5-1 with TRBJ1-6; 7 bases agree with TRBD1. Looked up from germline, CDR1 is SGHRS and CDR2 is YFSETQ. The CDR3 is made up of 16 amino acids. V was pared by 1 base and J by 5 bases, with 6 bases of the junction left unmatched. The DNA of the CDR3 is TGCGCCAGCAGCTTGTCCGGGACAGCAAATAATTCACCCCTCCACTTT. Translation: CASSLSGTANNSPLHF.

CDR3 coding DNA: TGTGCCAGCAGCCAAGATCGGGTCAACACTGAAGCTTTCTTT. Its translation: CASSQDRVNTEAFF. This sequence joins TRBV3-1 and TRBJ1-1; D is ambiguous. The CDR3 loop spans 14 amino acids. Between the trimmed V and J ends, which lost 0 bases and 2 bases, there was a span of 7 bases. Germline CDR1 and CDR2: LGHDT and YNNKEL (reference sequence).

J is TRBJ1-4 and V is TRBV15; 7 bases are a match to TRBD1. V lost 3 bases, J lost 8 bases, and 6 bases stayed unmatched. CDR1 and CDR2 from the germline V gene are LNHNV and YYDKDF (reference sequence). This CDR3 region has 14 residues. CDR3 nucleotide sequence: TGTGCCACCAGCAGTAACAGGGGCAAGGAAAAACTGTTTTTT. Encoded protein: CATSSNRGKEKLFF.

The rearrangement uses TRBV6-2 or TRBV6-3 and TRBJ1-1; D not certain. The CDR3 has 13 amino acids. Per the germline V gene, CDR1 is MNHEY and CDR2 is SVGEGT. The germline V and J ends were trimmed by 6 bases and 1 base, with 9 bases remaining between them. The CDR3 DNA sequence: TGTGCCAGCAGCTGGTCACAGAACACTGAAGCTTTCTTT. Amino acids: CASSWSQNTEAFF.

The chain carries TRBV5-5 and TRBJ1-5; 8 positions match TRBD1. The junction had 3 bases not matched to a gene; V was cut back by 0 bases and J by 4 bases. The germline V gene has CDR1 SGHKS and CDR2 YYEKEE (reference sequence). There are 15 residues in the CDR3. In DNA form, the CDR3 reads TGTGCCAGCAGCTTGGCAGGGGGCGGGAATCAGCCCCAGCATTTT. This encodes CASSLAGGGNQPQHF.

A few counts support this clonotype. The chain employs TRBV5-6 and TRBJ1-1; the D is unclear. This CDR3 comprises 19 residues. With 4 bases removed from V and 4 bases from J, the gap between germline ends came to 29 bases. The germline CDR1 and CDR2 sequences are SGHDT and YYEEEE. The CDR3 DNA follows: TGTGCCAGCAGCCATACTTACCGGCGGACCTACCGAACTGGCACTGAAGCTTTCTTT. This codes for CASSHTYRRTYRTGTEAFF.

J is TRBJ1-1 and V is TRBV7-6; D is ambiguous. Looked up from germline, CDR1 is SGHVS and CDR2 is FNYEAQ. Between the trimmed V and J ends, which lost 5 bases and 1 base, there was a span of 14 bases. The CDR3 spans 15 residues. CDR3 residues: CASSALDNSNTEAFF. As DNA, the CDR3 is TGTGCCAGCAGCGCACTCGACAATTCGAACACTGAAGCTTTCTTT.

This chain joins TRBV7-8 and TRBJ2-3; D is possibly TRBD2 (6 bases). CDR1 is SGHVS and CDR2 is FQNEAQ in the germline V gene. CDR3 length: 17 amino acids. Trimming took off 5 bases at V and 3 bases at J, with 21 bases between the two ends. CDR3 sequence: CASSPTLPGLATDTQYF. The CDR3 DNA follows: TGTGCCAGCAGCCCGACCCTTCCGGGACTGGCGACAGATACGCAGTATTTT.

The chain has TRBV27 and TRBJ2-1, with 7 bases fitting TRBD2. Germline lookup yields CDR1 MNHEY and CDR2 SMNVEV (reference sequence). V lost 3 bases and J lost 8; bases outside the gene matches: 10. CDR3 length equals 15 residues. The CDR3 here is CASSFSWEGGYEQFF. The CDR3 nucleotides are TGTGCCAGCAGTTTCTCCTGGGAGGGTGGATATGAGCAGTTCTTC.